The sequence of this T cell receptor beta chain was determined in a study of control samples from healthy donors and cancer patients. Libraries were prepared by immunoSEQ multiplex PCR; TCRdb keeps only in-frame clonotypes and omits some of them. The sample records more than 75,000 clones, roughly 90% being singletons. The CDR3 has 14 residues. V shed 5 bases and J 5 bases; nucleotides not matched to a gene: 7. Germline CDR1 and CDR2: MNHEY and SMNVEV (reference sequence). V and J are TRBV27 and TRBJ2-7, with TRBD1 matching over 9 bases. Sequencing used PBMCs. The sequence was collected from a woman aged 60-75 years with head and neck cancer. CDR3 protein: CASSPGQGYNEQYF. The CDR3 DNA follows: TGTGCCAGCAGTCCGGGACAGGGATACAACGAGCAGTACTTC.